This is a list of T cell receptor beta chains from one sample in a study of blood T cell dynamics during melanoma immunotherapy. The protocol was immunoSEQ multiplex PCR, while the TCRdb copy is restricted to in-frame clones and leaves out a portion. This sample has about 15,000 clones, with about 86% found just once. Sequencing used blood, obtained from a patient treated with checkpoint blockade. The receptor source for this set is a human donor with melanoma. Each CDR3 is given with its conserved first and last residue. The D gene is left open where the match is weak. A row's size may be missing; if present it is once, few, many or a size class.

j_gene,d_gene,v_gene,abundance,CDR3nt,CDR3aa
TRBJ2-2,.,TRBV7-9,.,TGTGCCAGCAGCTTCGCCGGGTACACCGGGGAGCTGTTTTTT,CASSFAGYTGELFF
TRBJ1-6,.,TRBV7-9,.,TGTGCCAGCAGCTTAACTCCCAATTCACCCCTCCACTTT,CASSLTPNSPLHF
TRBJ2-3,TRBD1,TRBV6-5,.,TGTGCCAGCAGTTGGGACAGACGCACAGATACGCAGTATTTT,CASSWDRRTDTQYF
TRBJ2-1,.,TRBV7-7,.,TGTGCCAGCAGCTTAGGGGGGGCTAATGAGCAGTTCTTC,CASSLGGANEQFF
TRBJ1-1,TRBD1,TRBV6-1,.,TGTGCCAGCAGTCTAACAGGGGCGGACACTGAAGCTTTCTTT,CASSLTGADTEAFF
TRBJ1-4,.,TRBV19,once,TGTGCCAGTAGTATCGACAGGAGGAGAACTGAAAAACTGTTTTTT,CASSIDRRRTEKLFF
TRBJ1-5,.,TRBV7-9,.,TGTGCCAGCAGCTTCTACGGGGGGCAGCCCCAGCATTTT,CASSFYGGQPQHF
TRBJ2-5,.,TRBV5-4,.,TGTGCCAGCAGCCCCGGGACCACCTCCGGGGCCCAGTACTTC,CASSPGTTSGAQYF
TRBJ2-6,TRBD1,TRBV5-8,.,TGTGCCAGCAGCTTGGGGACAGGGGGCTCTGGGGCCAACGTCCTGACTTTC,CASSLGTGGSGANVLTF
TRBJ2-1,.,TRBV7-9,.,TGTGCCAGCAGCTTAGGGGGGGCTAGATCCTACAATGAGCAGTTCTTC,CASSLGGARSYNEQFF
TRBJ2-5,TRBD2,TRBV18,.,TGTGCCAGCTCAGGGAATAGCGGGCACCAAGAGACCCAGTACTTC,CASSGNSGHQETQYF
TRBJ2-2,.,TRBV5-6,.,TGTGCCAGCAGAATTGGAGTAGGGAAGAACACCGGGGAGCTGTTTTTT,CASRIGVGKNTGELFF
TRBJ1-2,TRBD1,TRBV6-5,.,TGTGCCAGCAGTTACTGGGGGGGACAGGATGACTATGGCTACACCTTC,CASSYWGGQDDYGYTF
TRBJ1-2,.,TRBV5-5,.,TGTGCCAGCAGCTTCCGGACATATCCTCTCCATGGCTACACCTTC,CASSFRTYPLHGYTF
TRBJ1-2,.,TRBV5-1,.,TGCGCCAGCAGCTCCGGCGGGGCAACTAACTATGGCTACACCTTC,CASSSGGATNYGYTF
TRBJ2-3,.,TRBV7-9,.,TGTGCCAGCAGCGCGAGAGGGGTCCGGGATACGCAGTATTTT,CASSARGVRDTQYF
TRBJ2-7,.,TRBV5-4,.,TGTGCCAGCAGCTCCCCGCTTTTCCACGAGCAGTACTTC,CASSSPLFHEQYF
TRBJ2-7,TRBD1,TRBV2,.,TGTGCCAGCGGACAGGGGGCGTACGAGCAGTACTTC,CASGQGAYEQYF
TRBJ1-2,.,TRBV15,.,TGTGCCACCAGCAGAGAGAGGGGCCGCCGTGGTGGCTACACCTTC,CATSRERGRRGGYTF
TRBJ1-6,TRBD1,TRBV2,few,TGTGCCAGCAAGGGAAGGACAGGGCTCAGCTCCTATAATTCACCCCTCCACTTT,CASKGRTGLSSYNSPLHF
TRBJ2-3,.,TRBV7-3,.,TGTGCCAGCAGCTCGGACCTAAGCACAGATACGCAGTATTTT,CASSSDLSTDTQYF
TRBJ2-7,.,TRBV10-3,.,TGTGCCATCAGTGACACAGAGGACAAGTCCTACGAGCAGTACTTC,CAISDTEDKSYEQYF
TRBJ1-1,.,TRBV6-1,once,TGTGCCAGCAGTAGCAGACAGGAGAACACTGAAGCTTTCTTT,CASSSRQENTEAFF
TRBJ2-3,.,TRBV7-9,.,TGTGCCAGCAGCTCTAGGGGCGGAGGGATCACAGATACGCAGTATTTT,CASSSRGGGITDTQYF
TRBJ1-2,.,TRBV7-9,few,TGTGCCAGCAGCTTAGCTCGGGCGGGACCCTATGGCTACACCTTC,CASSLARAGPYGYTF
TRBJ1-2,.,TRBV11-2,.,TGTGCCAGCAGCGGGCCGAACTATGGCTACACCTTC,CASSGPNYGYTF
TRBJ2-1,TRBD2,TRBV7-9,.,TGTGCCAGCAGCTTAGAGGGACTAGCCGATGAGCAGTTCTTC,CASSLEGLADEQFF
TRBJ2-4,TRBD2,TRBV29-1,.,TGCAGCGTTGACGAGGGAGGGGACATTCAGTACTTC,CSVDEGGDIQYF
TRBJ2-2,TRBD1,TRBV7-7,.,TGTGCCAGCAGCCCGACAGGGGCGAACACCGGGGAGCTGTTTTTT,CASSPTGANTGELFF
TRBJ1-5,TRBD1,TRBV6-1,.,TGTGCCAGCAAAGGCGGGACAGGGGACCAGCCCCAGCATTTT,CASKGGTGDQPQHF
TRBJ1-1,.,TRBV11-2,.,TGTGCCAGCAGCGCCCGTACGAACACTGAAGCTTTCTTT,CASSARTNTEAFF
TRBJ1-3,.,TRBV5-1,.,TGCGCCAGCAGCTTGGGGGGGAGAAGCTCTGGAAACACCATATATTTT,CASSLGGRSSGNTIYF
TRBJ2-2,TRBD2,TRBV27,.,TGTGCCAGCAGTAGCGGGAGGGCCGTCGGGGAGCTGTTTTTT,CASSSGRAVGELFF
TRBJ1-3,.,TRBV2,.,TGTGCCAGCAGTGAAAACATGCTACAGAACACCATATATTTT,CASSENMLQNTIYF
TRBJ1-3,.,TRBV5-3,few,TGTGCCAGAAGCTTGGTACCGCTTGGAAACACCATATATTTT,CARSLVPLGNTIYF
TRBJ1-2,.,TRBV11-2,once,TGTGCCAGCAGCCGAGAGAGGGTCCGCCACTTCTATGGCTACACCTTC,CASSRERVRHFYGYTF